The clone carrying this TCR beta chain was seen more than once but under ten times. Its specificity is not known. Template-switching 5'RACE yielded the TCR cDNA; a universal primer site and UMIs were added in the process. Each CDR3 protein is one row after TCRdb ran MiXCR on the 5' RACE reads. The sample shows 300,000 to 400,000 distinct CDR3 sequences, 8.7% of them seen only once. Germline V gene sequence: CDR1 DFQATT, CDR2 SNEGSKA (reference sequence). The CDR3 contains 14 residues. V lost 5 bases and J lost 6; bases outside the gene matches: 9. The data derive from a study of T cells after yellow fever vaccination. Study-level points and caveats: Weaker in magnitude, the secondary response showed a faster peak on day 5 versus 15.

The material sequenced was PBMCs, taken on the day of the first yellow fever vaccination. The chain uses TRBV20-1 and TRBJ2-1; TRBD2 matches at 8 bases. The TCR originated in a man aged 18 to 30 who received the YFV17D yellow fever vaccine. The CDR3 nucleotides read TGCAGTGCTCCTCACACGGGGGGGGTCAATGAGCAGTTCTTC. Its protein is CSAPHTGGVNEQFF.